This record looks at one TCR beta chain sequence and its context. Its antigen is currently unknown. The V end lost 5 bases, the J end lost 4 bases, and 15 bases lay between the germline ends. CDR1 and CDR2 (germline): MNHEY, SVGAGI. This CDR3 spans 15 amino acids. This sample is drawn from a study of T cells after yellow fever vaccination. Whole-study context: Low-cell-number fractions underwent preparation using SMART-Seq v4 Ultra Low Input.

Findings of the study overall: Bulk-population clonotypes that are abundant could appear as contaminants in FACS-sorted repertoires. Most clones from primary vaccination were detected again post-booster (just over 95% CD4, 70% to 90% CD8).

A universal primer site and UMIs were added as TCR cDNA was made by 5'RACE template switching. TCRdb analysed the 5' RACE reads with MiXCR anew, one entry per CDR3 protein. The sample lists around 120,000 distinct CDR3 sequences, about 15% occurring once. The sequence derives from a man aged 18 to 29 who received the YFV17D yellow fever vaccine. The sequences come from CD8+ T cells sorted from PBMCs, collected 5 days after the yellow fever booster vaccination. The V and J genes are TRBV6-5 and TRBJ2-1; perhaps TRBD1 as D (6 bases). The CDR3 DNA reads TGTGCCAGCAGTAGTACAGGGTGGGGATACAATGAGCAGTTCTTC. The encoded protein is CASSSTGWGYNEQFF.